Given below is one T cell receptor (beta chain) in context. Antigen specificity is unknown. The CDR3 has 19 residues. Trimming cost V 5 bases and J 0 bases, with 23 bases left between them. Germline assignment: CDR1 MNHEY and CDR2 SMNVEV (reference sequence). Sequencing used immunoSEQ multiplex PCR; TCRdb keeps in-frame clones, though not all of them. In the table there are roughly 120,000 clones, about nine tenths of which are singletons. The data stem from a study of siplizumab effects on memory and regulatory T cells. Overall study findings and caveats: Mappable CD4+ clones that were alloreactive averaged around 70% Treg-derived with siplizumab versus approximately 30% in controls. Suppressive function of proliferating Tregs from siplizumab cultures was not confirmed.

The chain recombines TRBV27 with TRBJ1-5, with D possibly matching TRBD1 (6 bases). Sequencing was carried out using CD4+ T cells sorted from blood. The clonotype comes from a human donor in good health. CDR3 in amino acids: CASSGLGQTLFNSNQPQHF. The CDR3 region has the DNA TGTGCCAGCAGTGGCCTTGGACAGACCCTTTTTAATAGCAATCAGCCCCAGCATTTT.